The sequence of this T cell receptor beta chain was determined in a study of blood T cells in healthy people across ages. Primed by a sample-barcoded 5' primer and a J-beta primer mix, a second PCR proceeded for about 6 to 11 cycles. Each CDR3 protein is one row after TCRdb ran MiXCR on the 5' RACE reads. The table records roughly 800,000 distinct CDR3 sequences, roughly 25% of them present only once. This clonotype occurred a few times. This CDR3 has 15 residues. In germline, CDR1 is SGHRS, CDR2 YFSETQ. The V gene end was trimmed by 1 base and the J gene end by 5 bases; junction bases not matched to a gene: 6. The sample also formed part of further work on T cells of mothers and their children.

The sequenced sample consisted of blood. The TCR comes from a boy younger than 18 in good health. The genes are TRBV5-1 and TRBJ2-5, with TRBD1 matching 9 bases. The DNA for the CDR3 is TGCGCCAGCAGCTTGAAACCCGACAGGGGGGAGACCCAGTACTTC. Its protein is CASSLKPDRGETQYF.